This T cell receptor beta chain originates from a study of cytomegalovirus exposure and HLA in healthy donors. Regarding the study as a whole: In most subjects, TCR beta sequences reportedly gave accurate predictions of HLA-A and HLA-B alleles.

The PCR used 60 Vbeta and 13 Jbeta primers. Sequencing used immunoSEQ multiplex PCR; TCRdb keeps in-frame clones, though not all of them. The sample lists some 200,000 clones, around 83% occurring once. As concerns this clone: Its matching antigen is unknown.

Germline-derived CDR1 and CDR2 are SGHKS and YYEKEE (reference sequence). V lost 7 bases and J lost 10, with 18 bases in between. The CDR3 consists of 13 residues. V and J are TRBV5-5 and TRBJ2-1; perhaps TRBD2 as D (6 bases). The sequence was obtained from a woman in her 40s in good health and CMV-seronegative. The sequenced material came from PBMCs. The CDR3 DNA reads as TGTGCCAGCTGGGACTGGCTTCCAGGAGAGCAGTTCTTC. It specifies CASWDWLPGEQFF.